One and the same sample provided the 15 T cell receptor beta chains below, sequenced in a study of shared clonotypes between healthy human individuals. Clones were sequenced by immunoSEQ multiplex PCR, and TCRdb holds only the in-frame ones, with some missing. The sample yields about 2.1 million clones, 93% seen once. CD8 cells regarded as naive lacked CD45RO, were positively chosen for CCR7, and omitted terminally differentiated effector memory CD45RA+ cells. The sample comprised naive CD8+ T cells from PBMCs. All receptors derive from a young man in good health. Some clones in this sample may be carry-over from other donors' samples.

J is TRBJ1-1 and V is TRBV27; a possible D gene is TRBD1 (6 bases). The germline CDR1 and CDR2 sequences are MNHEY and SMNVEV (reference sequence). The CDR3 is made up of 16 amino acids. The ends were cut back, 5 bases at V and 0 bases at J, with 16 bases in the middle. This chain's CDR3 is CASSPYLGAMNTEAFF. The CDR3 DNA is TGTGCCAGCAGTCCGTACTTGGGGGCTATGAACACTGAAGCTTTCTTT.

The J gene is TRBJ2-7, the V gene TRBV15, with 10 bases lining up with TRBD1. The CDR3 has 16 amino acids. Germline CDR1 reads LNHNV; CDR2 reads YYDKDF (reference sequence). The V and J ends lost 9 bases and 5 bases, in that order; junction bases with no gene match: 16. In DNA form, the CDR3 reads TGTGCCACTGGGATCTTGCCCGGGACAGGGGTCCACGAGCAGTACTTC. Residues: CATGILPGTGVHEQYF.

The chain is built from TRBV2 and TRBJ1-2, with 11 bases aligning to TRBD1. CDR1 and CDR2 (germline): SNHLY, FYNNEI. This CDR3 comprises 14 residues. V trimming: 6 bases; J trimming: 4 bases; junction bases outside the gene matches: 4. The CDR3 sequence: CASRGTGGFYGYTF. In nucleotides, the CDR3 is TGTGCCAGCAGGGGGACAGGGGGGTTCTATGGCTACACCTTC. Variable domain in full (rest from reference TRBV2 and TRBJ1-2): EPEVTQTPSHQVTQMGQEVILRCVPISNHLYFYWYRQILGQKVEFLVSFYNNEISEKSEIFDDQFSVERPDGSNFTLKIRSTKLEDSAMYFCASRGTGGFYGYTFGSGTRLTVV.

Here the CDR3 reads CAIRGLAEGNTGELFF. DNA of the CDR3: TGTGCCATCAGGGGACTAGCGGAGGGAAACACCGGGGAGCTGTTTTTT. The rearrangement joins TRBV10-3 to TRBJ2-2; 11 nucleotides line up with TRBD2. Germline V gene data show CDR1 as ENHRY and CDR2 as SYGVKD. This CDR3 comprises 16 residues. The V and J ends lost 6 bases and 2 bases, in that order; junction bases with no gene match: 5.

V gene TRBV4-3 combines with J gene TRBJ2-7; TRBD1 is a possible D gene (7 bases). Per germline, CDR1 LGHNA and CDR2 YSLEER. The CDR3 runs to 14 residues. V lost 3 bases and J 5 bases, leaving 14 bases between the germline ends. CDR3 sequence (DNA): TGCGCCAGCAGCCAGCGGGACAGAAACAACGAGCAGTACTTC. Residues: CASSQRDRNNEQYF.

V is TRBV14 and J is TRBJ1-2, with D unresolved. The CDR3 extends over 14 amino acids. Trimming took off 0 bases at V and 13 bases at J, with 18 bases between the two ends. In germline, CDR1 is SGHDN, CDR2 FVKESK. The CDR3 protein is CASSQDKGLQSATF. In DNA, the CDR3 is TGTGCCAGCAGCCAAGATAAAGGGCTCCAATCCGCCACCTTC.

Note on this clone: The junction departs from germline at one end; a sequencing error may be responsible. The chain couples TRBV7-9 to TRBJ2-7; D unresolved. Germline lookup yields CDR1 SEHNR and CDR2 FQNEAQ (reference sequence). This CDR3 region has 14 residues. The CDR3 loop is CASSLAAVSHEQYF. CDR3 nucleotides: TGTGCCAGCAGCTTAGCGGCGGTCTCCCACGAGCAGTACTTC.

The gene calls are TRBV6-5 and TRBJ1-2, with 11 bases matching TRBD1. The CDR3 totals 14 residues. CDR1 and CDR2 from the germline V gene are MNHEY and SVGAGI. Losses at the gene ends were 10 bases for V and 4 bases for J; bases not matched to a gene: 8. In nucleotides, the CDR3 is TGTGCCATTGCTTCCGGGACAGGGGGCTATGGCTACACCTTC. Protein sequence: CAIASGTGGYGYTF.

Note on this clone: The same CDR3 also results from other DNA sequences found in this sample. The chain employs TRBV7-9 and TRBJ2-1; D gene uncertain. The ends were cut back, 1 base at V and 7 bases at J, with 8 bases in the middle. Germline CDR1 SEHNR, CDR2 FQNEAQ (reference sequence). The CDR3 covers 13 residues. The CDR3 bases are TGTGCCAGCAGCTTAGGAGGTCCGAATGAGCAGTTCTTC. Protein product: CASSLGGPNEQFF. Variable domain in full (rest from reference TRBV7-9 and TRBJ2-1): DTGVSQNPRHKITKRGQNVTFRCDPISEHNRLYWYRQTLGQGPEFLTYFQNEAQLEKSRLLSDRFSAERPKGSFSTLEIQRTEQGDSAMYLCASSLGGPNEQFFGPGTRLTVL.

The chain recombines TRBV19 with TRBJ1-2, with D unresolved. The germline CDR1 and CDR2 sequences are LNHDA and SQIVND (reference sequence). The CDR3 spans 15 residues. Trimming cost V 4 bases and J 4 bases, with 16 bases left between them. CDR3 DNA: TGTGCCAGTAGTAACCTAGGTGAAGGGCCCTATGGCTACACCTTC. Translated: CASSNLGEGPYGYTF.

A remark on this clone: The same CDR3 also results from other DNA sequences found in this sample. CDR3 DNA sequence: TGCGCCAGCAGCCAAGATCGGGCCTCTGGAAACACCATATATTTT. Translation: CASSQDRASGNTIYF. This chain connects TRBV4-1 to TRBJ1-3; no firm D call. The CDR3 runs to 15 residues. V lost 0 bases, J lost 0 bases, and 6 bases lay in between. Per the germline V gene, CDR1 is MGHRA and CDR2 is YSYEKL.

This chain joins TRBV28 and TRBJ2-2; D possibly corresponds to TRBD1 (5 bases). Trimming stripped 8 bases from V and 5 bases from J, with 18 bases between. Germline V gives CDR1 MDHEN, CDR2 SYDVKM. This CDR3 comprises 15 residues. CDR3 nucleotides: TGTGCCAGCGGGGCGGCCTTAGTGGGGACCGGGGAGCTGTTTTTT. Translated: CASGAALVGTGELFF.

To note about this clone: The same CDR3 also results from other DNA sequences found in this sample. The CDR3 DNA sequence: TGTGCCAGCAGTTTATTGGCGGGCTCCAATCAGCCCCAGCATTTT. It translates to CASSLLAGSNQPQHF. This chain uses TRBV28 with TRBJ1-5; no reliable D call. CDR1 is MDHEN and CDR2 is SYDVKM in the germline V gene. The CDR3 has 15 amino acids. V was cut by 1 base and J by 3 bases, with 10 bases left in between.

The chain joins TRBV5-1 to TRBJ1-2; TRBD1 agrees at 7 bases. The V segment lost 4 bases and the J segment 1 base; nucleotides outside the gene matches: 7. The CDR3 extends over 15 amino acids. Germline V CDR1 and CDR2: SGHRS, YFSETQ. The CDR3 spells CASSTDRDINYGYTF. DNA of the CDR3: TGCGCCAGCAGCACCGACAGGGACATTAACTATGGCTACACCTTC.

J is TRBJ1-1 and V is TRBV6-1, with TRBD1 matching over 9 bases. V was clipped by 4 bases and J by 0 bases; unmatched bases: 6. Germline V CDR1 and CDR2: MNHNS, SASEGT. This CDR3 has 16 residues. CDR3 protein: CASSGHRGRMNTEAFF. CDR3 sequence (DNA): TGTGCCAGCAGTGGCCACAGGGGGCGGATGAACACTGAAGCTTTCTTT.